Listed below are T cell receptor beta chains from one sample, sequenced in a study of blood T cell repertoires in COVID-19. Clones were read by immunoSEQ multiplex PCR, and TCRdb kept only the in-frame ones, dropping some. The sample records 130,000 or so clones, more than 65% being singletons. Sequences were obtained from peripheral blood. The receptors originated from a woman between 65 and 79 years old with acute or convalescent COVID-19. Both conserved end residues are part of each CDR3. D genes are given only for firm matches. For some rows the clone size is stated as once, few or many, or as a class when expanded; others skip it.

abundance	v_gene	j_gene	d_gene	CDR3nt	CDR3aa
once	TRBV4-2	TRBJ2-7	TRBD2	TGTGCCAGCAGCCGCCCGGAGCGGGGGGTTTACGAGCAGTACTTC	CASSRPERGVYEQYF
few	TRBV18	TRBJ2-7	TRBD2	TGTGCCAGCTCACCACTAGCGGGCTCCTACGAGCAGTACTTC	CASSPLAGSYEQYF
once	TRBV6-5	TRBJ2-7	TRBD1	TGTGCCAGCAGGGTAGCCGGACAGGGCTACGAGCAGTACTTC	CASRVAGQGYEQYF
-	TRBV6-5	TRBJ1-1	TRBD1	TGTGCCAGCAGTTCCTCGGGACAGAAGTCTACTGAAGCTTTCTTT	CASSSSGQKSTEAFF
-	TRBV18	TRBJ2-2	-	TGTGCCAGCTCACTCCTGGACAGTCCCGGGGAGCTGTTTTTT	CASSLLDSPGELFF
-	TRBV4-3	TRBJ2-7	TRBD1	TGCGCCAGCAGCCTCCGACAGGGGAGGTACGAGCAGTACTTC	CASSLRQGRYEQYF
-	TRBV5-1	TRBJ2-3	TRBD2	TGCGCCAGCACCAAGACTAGCGGGAGGGCGGTGACAGATACGCAGTATTTT	CASTKTSGRAVTDTQYF
few	TRBV6-6	TRBJ1-1	TRBD1	TGTGCCAGCAGTTACTCTACAGGGGGCTTGACTGAAGCTTTCTTT	CASSYSTGGLTEAFF
-	TRBV5-1	TRBJ1-6	-	TGCGCCAGCAGCTTGGGGAGGAGCGATTCACCCCTCCACTTT	CASSLGRSDSPLHF
-	TRBV5-1	TRBJ2-1	TRBD2	TGCGCCAGCAGCTTGGCCACCCCGGGGGGTGAGCAGTTCTTC	CASSLATPGGEQFF
-	TRBV6-5	TRBJ1-5	TRBD1	TGTGCCAGCAGTAGGACAGGGGGCCTGCAGCCCCAGCATTTT	CASSRTGGLQPQHF
-	TRBV6-5	TRBJ2-7	-	TGTGCCAGCAGTTACTCGACAGTTCTAAACGAGCAGTACTTC	CASSYSTVLNEQYF
-	TRBV18	TRBJ2-7	TRBD1	TGTGCCAGCTCACCCCGGCCGGGACAGGGTTTGGGTGAGCAGTACTTC	CASSPRPGQGLGEQYF
-	TRBV7-3	TRBJ2-3	TRBD2	TGTGCCAGCAGCTTAGTAACGGGAGGGGGAGATACGCAGTATTTT	CASSLVTGGGDTQYF
-	TRBV6-5	TRBJ1-2	-	TGTGCCAGCGGGGGGGGTACGGCTGGCTACACCTTC	CASGGGTAGYTF
-	TRBV28	TRBJ1-2	TRBD1	TGTGCCAGCAGTTTTATAAGACAGGGGAAGGGCTACACCTTC	CASSFIRQGKGYTF
few	TRBV30	TRBJ1-3	-	TGTGCCTGGAGTGAAATGCTCGGCTCTGGAAACACCATATATTTT	CAWSEMLGSGNTIYF
-	TRBV13	TRBJ1-2	TRBD1	TGTGCCAGCAGCTTGGACAGGCACTATGGCTACACCTTC	CASSLDRHYGYTF
many	TRBV29-1	TRBJ2-7	TRBD1	TGCAGCGTTCGGGACAGCTACGAGCAGTACTTC	CSVRDSYEQYF
-	TRBV4-1	TRBJ2-7	-	TGCGCCAGCAGCCAAGACCAGGGGATTACCTACGAGCAGTACTTC	CASSQDQGITYEQYF
-	TRBV7-9	TRBJ2-5	TRBD2	TGTGCCAGCAGCTTTTGGACTAGCGGGGGGGCCCAGACCCAGTACTTC	CASSFWTSGGAQTQYF
few	TRBV2	TRBJ2-2	-	TGTGCCAGCAGTGACGACGGGGTGTTCACCGGGGAGCTGTTTTTT	CASSDDGVFTGELFF
-	TRBV9	TRBJ2-7	-	TGTGCCAGCAGCGTAGGGGTTTTCGGGGAGCAGTACTTC	CASSVGVFGEQYF
-	TRBV2	TRBJ1-2	-	TGTGCCAGCAGTCCCGCTCGGGGGATTAACTATGGCTACACCTTC	CASSPARGINYGYTF
-	TRBV19	TRBJ1-3	TRBD1	TGTGCCAGCCACAGGGGGCGATCAGGAAACACCATATATTTT	CASHRGRSGNTIYF
-	TRBV10-3	TRBJ2-7	TRBD1	TGTGCCATCAGTCCAGGACAGGGGAGGAGCGAGCAGTACTTC	CAISPGQGRSEQYF
-	TRBV5-1	TRBJ1-3	-	TGCGCCAGCAGGTCTCATACAGGGTCGGACACCATATATTTT	CASRSHTGSDTIYF
-	TRBV9	TRBJ2-6	TRBD1	TGTGCCAGCAGCGCGGGACAGCCTGGGGCCAACGTCCTGACTTTC	CASSAGQPGANVLTF
-	TRBV14	TRBJ2-5	TRBD2	TGTGCCAGCAGCCTCCAAAGAAACGCGGGGGGGCAAGAGACCCAGTACTTC	CASSLQRNAGGQETQYF
-	TRBV4-3	TRBJ1-1	-	TGCGCCAGCAGCCAAGGATCGACACATAGAGTGAACACTGAAGCTTTCTTT	CASSQGSTHRVNTEAFF
many	TRBV6-6	TRBJ2-7	-	TGTGCCAGCAGTCTTACTAGCTACGAGCAGTACTTC	CASSLTSYEQYF